This is a list of T cell receptor beta chains from one sample in a study of blood T cell repertoires in COVID-19. Clones were sequenced by immunoSEQ multiplex PCR, and TCRdb holds only the in-frame ones, with some missing. The table lists 130,000 to 150,000 clones, approximately 88% of them singletons. The specimen was peripheral blood. All receptors come from a woman aged 50 to 65 with acute or convalescent COVID-19. Both conserved end residues are part of each CDR3.

TRBJ1-1	TRBV7-3	CASSLIGTGATEAFF
TRBJ1-1	TRBV5-1	CASSEGQGMNTEAFF
TRBJ2-1	TRBV5-1	CASSPGLASGAYNEQFF
TRBJ1-2	TRBV5-1	CASSLGERRDGYTF
TRBJ2-1	TRBV24-1	CATSETQGNEQFF
TRBJ2-7	TRBV19	CASSIQGSHEQYF
TRBJ1-5	TRBV13	CASSLGPASHQPQHF
TRBJ1-4	TRBV19	CASSIVYSGGEKLFF
TRBJ2-3	TRBV10-2	CASSEARTGGLTDTQYF
TRBJ1-2	TRBV30	CAWSLGQVPSGYTF
TRBJ2-4	TRBV11-3	CASSLVTRGAKNIQYF
TRBJ2-6	TRBV19	CASSIRSGVGANVLTF
TRBJ1-1	TRBV11-2	CASSYQAANTEAFF
TRBJ2-2	TRBV5-5	CASSLGSGLTGELFF
TRBJ1-2	TRBV28	CASSLWQANYGYTF
TRBJ1-1	TRBV28	CASTARNTEAFF
TRBJ1-1	TRBV20-1	CSASRGGLNTEAFF
TRBJ2-3	TRBV11-2	CASSRPGTGTDTQYF
TRBJ2-1	TRBV3-1/TRBV3-2	CASSQNRGPSDEQFF
TRBJ1-4	TRBV28	CASSLGPGRADEKLFF
TRBJ2-5	TRBV12-3/TRBV12-4	CASSAGGETQYF
TRBJ1-2	TRBV6-5	CASNPGTGVNYGYTF
TRBJ1-3	TRBV24-1	CATSDLTGSGNTIYF
TRBJ2-7	TRBV11-1	CASSLQGRFYEQYF
TRBJ1-2	TRBV11-2	CASSFNKAGGYTF
TRBJ2-7	TRBV6-1	CASNRQNSYEQYF
TRBJ2-7	TRBV7-8	CASSLVLAGDGYEQYF
TRBJ1-5	TRBV6-1	CASSEYRDNQPQHF
TRBJ2-7	TRBV7-2	CASSFRDTPQYF
TRBJ2-2	TRBV28	CASSLSGVTAGELFF
TRBJ2-1	TRBV5-1	CASGPNNEQFF
TRBJ1-2	TRBV20-1	CSAIGNGYTF
TRBJ1-5	TRBV30	CAWSRDRAPNSNQPQHF
TRBJ2-1	TRBV5-4	CASSFSSGGASYNEQFF
TRBJ2-6	TRBV29-1	CSVKDRVPGANVLTF
TRBJ1-6	TRBV7-2	CASSLLPLGGNSPLHF
TRBJ1-2	TRBV6-1	CASSERGTGFGYTF
TRBJ2-1	TRBV6-5	CASSYAGPSYNEQFF
TRBJ1-5	TRBV4-1	CASSRYDGEGPQHF
TRBJ2-7	TRBV5-6	CASSPQSYEQYF